The 20 T cell receptor beta chains presented below share a single source sample, sequenced in a study of cytomegalovirus exposure and HLA in healthy donors. Using immunoSEQ multiplex PCR, the repertoire was profiled, and TCRdb retains in-frame clones only, with some absent. Among 100,000 to 150,000 clones, roughly 89% were seen once, and the ten largest hold about 2%. What was sequenced was PBMCs. These TCRs come from a woman under 30 in good health and CMV-seronegative.

To note about this clone: One end of the junction is discordant with germline, which a read error may explain. V is TRBV25-1 and J is TRBJ1-2, with D maybe TRBD1 (6 bases). The CDR3 covers 10 residues. Germline assignment: CDR1 MGHDK and CDR2 SYGVNS. CDR3 in DNA: TGTGCCAGCGAGGACAGCTTTCTCATCTTC. It yields the protein CASEDSFLIF.

V is TRBV5-1 and J is TRBJ1-2, with D maybe TRBD1 (6 bases). This CDR3 contains 13 residues. V was cut by 1 base and J by 8 bases, with 12 bases left in between. Germline loops: CDR1 SGHRS, CDR2 YFSETQ. CDR3 coding DNA: TGCGCCAGCAGCTTGATACAGGGAAGCGGCTACACCTTC. Translation: CASSLIQGSGYTF.

The chain recombines TRBV2 with TRBJ2-1, with no clear D. V was clipped by 2 bases and J by 8 bases, with 4 bases between them. Germline V gene lookup returns CDR1 SNHLY and CDR2 FYNNEI. The CDR3 spans 11 residues. The CDR3 nucleotides read TGTGCCAGCAGTGAAACGGATGAGCAGTTCTTC. Translation: CASSETDEQFF.

The chain couples TRBV19 to TRBJ1-2; unclear D gene. The CDR3 has 13 amino acids. Germline V gives CDR1 LNHDA, CDR2 SQIVND (reference sequence). The V end was cut by 5 bases, the J end by 5 bases, with 12 bases between. As DNA, the CDR3 is TGTGCCAGTAGTCCGAGGGCCCAGTATGGCTACACCTTC. This encodes CASSPRAQYGYTF.

This chain uses TRBV5-1 with TRBJ2-7, with no clear D. The CDR3 extends over 11 amino acids. Trimming pared 1 base from V and 7 bases from J, leaving 6 bases between. The germline V gene encodes CDR1 SGHRS and CDR2 YFSETQ. The CDR3: CASSLSREQYF. CDR3 DNA: TGCGCCAGCAGCTTGTCGCGGGAGCAGTACTTC.

A single count supports this clone. This chain joins TRBV11-2 and TRBJ1-5, with D unresolved. Germline loops: CDR1 SGHAT, CDR2 FQNNGV. The CDR3 consists of 14 residues. V was cut by 3 bases and J by 3 bases, with 9 bases left in between. The CDR3 region has the DNA TGTGCCAGCAGCTTGAACAGTTACAATCAGCCCCAGCATTTT. Translated, it gives CASSLNSYNQPQHF.

Details on this clone: The sample contains more than one DNA sequence encoding this CDR3. The chain combines TRBV6-5 with TRBJ1-1; 10 bases agree with TRBD1. The CDR3 spans 16 residues. Germline assignment: CDR1 MNHEY and CDR2 SVGAGI. Trimming at V came to 0 bases and at J to 2 bases, leaving 3 bases not matched to a gene. The CDR3 loop is CASSYSRDRGNTEAFF. The CDR3 DNA reads as TGTGCCAGCAGTTACTCGAGGGACAGGGGTAACACTGAAGCTTTCTTT.

The chain recombines TRBV29-1 with TRBJ2-5, with 11 bases matching TRBD2. The V gene end was trimmed by 7 bases and the J gene end by 4 bases; junction bases not matched to a gene: 11. In germline, CDR1 is SQVTM, CDR2 ANQGSEA. CDR3 length: 15 amino acids. The CDR3 bases are TGCAGCGCCAAGCAACTAGCGGGAGAGGGAGAGACCCAGTACTTC. Protein sequence: CSAKQLAGEGETQYF.

The J gene is TRBJ2-1, the V gene TRBV18; TRBD2 matches at 7 bases. Per germline, CDR1 KGHSH and CDR2 LQKENI. The CDR3 is 15 residues long. V gave up 0 bases and J gave up 6 bases; unmatched junction bases: 5. This chain's CDR3 is CASSPPGGPVNEQFF. In DNA, the CDR3 is TGTGCCAGCTCACCACCGGGAGGGCCCGTCAATGAGCAGTTCTTC.

The chain combines TRBV5-1 with TRBJ2-7; TRBD2 might be the D (7 bases). Looked up from germline, CDR1 is SGHRS and CDR2 is YFSETQ. The germline V and J ends were trimmed by 0 bases and 7 bases, with 32 bases remaining between them. This CDR3 is built from 20 residues. CDR3 protein: CASSLGRGGLFVGGSPEQYF. CDR3 in DNA: TGCGCCAGCAGCTTGGGCAGGGGCGGACTCTTCGTGGGCGGGAGCCCGGAGCAGTACTTC. Looking up the rest from reference TRBV5-1 and TRBJ2-7 gives the full variable domain: KAGVTQTPRYLIKTRGQQVTLSCSPISGHRSVSWYQQTPGQGLQFLFEYFSETQRNKGNFPGRFSGRQFSNSRSEMNVSTLELGDSALYLCASSLGRGGLFVGGSPEQYFGPGTRLTVT.

The chain uses TRBV6-6 and TRBJ2-7; weak D call: TRBD1 (6 bases). V dropped 6 bases and J dropped 1 base, with 19 bases sitting between them. The CDR3 length is 16 residues. Germline V lookup: CDR1 MNHNY, CDR2 SVGAGI (reference sequence). CDR3 coding DNA: TGTGCCAGCAGCTTCGACAGGTCCCTATTTTCCTACGAGCAGTACTTC. As protein: CASSFDRSLFSYEQYF.

V and J are TRBV27 and TRBJ2-7; 8 positions match TRBD2. The V gene's germline CDR1 is MNHEY and CDR2 SMNVEV (reference sequence). The ends lost 6 bases at V and 0 bases at J; junction bases unmatched: 7. The CDR3 extends over 15 amino acids. The CDR3 coding sequence is TGTGCCAGCAGCAAGGATAGCGGGGTCTCCTACGAGCAGTACTTC. It is translated as CASSKDSGVSYEQYF.

This chain links TRBV6-4 with TRBJ1-1; 7 bases align to TRBD1. The germline CDR1 and CDR2 sequences are MRHNA and SNTAGT. V lost 3 bases and J lost 0; bases outside the gene matches: 1. The CDR3 is made up of 14 amino acids. The CDR3 DNA reads as TGTGCCAGCAGTGAACAGGGGATGAACACTGAAGCTTTCTTT. Translating gives CASSEQGMNTEAFF.

The gene calls are TRBV6-4 and TRBJ2-7, with no clear D. This CDR3 has 13 residues. CDR1 is MRHNA, CDR2 SNTAGT, per germline. Trimming cost V 2 bases and J 5 bases, with 10 bases left between them. The CDR3 coding sequence is TGTGCCAGCAGTGACAACTCGCTTAACGAGCAGTACTTC. It is translated as CASSDNSLNEQYF.

The J gene is TRBJ2-4, the V gene TRBV11-3; possibly TRBD2 for D (6 bases). The CDR3 has 14 residues. V lost 5 bases, J lost 8 bases, and 16 bases lay in between. Germline V CDR1 and CDR2: SGHNT, YENEEA. CDR3 in amino acids: CASSPRAPGDIQYF. The CDR3 nucleotides are TGTGCCAGCAGCCCCAGGGCCCCGGGGGACATTCAGTACTTC.

This chain connects TRBV11-3 to TRBJ1-1; D not certain. The germline CDR1 and CDR2 sequences are SGHNT and YENEEA. Between the trimmed V and J ends, which lost 4 bases and 6 bases, there was a span of 12 bases. CDR3 size: 13 residues. The CDR3 sequence is CASSSLGPAEAFF. CDR3 DNA: TGTGCCAGCAGCTCCCTAGGTCCCGCTGAAGCTTTCTTT.

The chain couples TRBV5-6 to TRBJ1-1, with a weak D call TRBD1 (5 bases). Trimming left V 2 bases short and J 2 bases short, with 19 bases between. CDR3 length: 17 amino acids. Germline loops: CDR1 SGHDT, CDR2 YYEEEE. For the CDR3, the DNA is TGTGCCAGCAGCTTCCGGCAGGGTATTCGTCGAAACACTGAAGCTTTCTTT. Translated, it gives CASSFRQGIRRNTEAFF. Full variable domain (missing parts from reference TRBV5-6 and TRBJ1-1): DAGVTQSPTHLIKTRGQQVTLRCSPKSGHDTVSWYQQALGQGPQFIFQYYEEEERQRGNFPDRFSGHQFPNYSSELNVNALLLGDSALYLCASSFRQGIRRNTEAFFGQGTRLTVV.

Only one count was recorded for this clone. The chain uses TRBV7-9 and TRBJ2-5; D may be TRBD2 (6 bases). This CDR3 is built from 15 residues. The ends were cut back, 4 bases at V and 5 bases at J, with 17 bases in the middle. From germline, CDR1 is SEHNR and CDR2 FQNEAQ (reference sequence). CDR3 nucleotides: TGTGCCAGCAGCTCCCCCCGGGACTTGCGGGAGACCCAGTACTTC. This codes for CASSSPRDLRETQYF. Using reference TRBV7-9 and TRBJ2-5 for the parts outside the CDR3, the full variable domain is DTGVSQNPRHKITKRGQNVTFRCDPISEHNRLYWYRQTLGQGPEFLTYFQNEAQLEKSRLLSDRFSAERPKGSFSTLEIQRTEQGDSAMYLCASSSPRDLRETQYFGPGTRLLVL.

This chain links TRBV19 with TRBJ1-4, with 7 bases identical to TRBD1. The V segment lost 5 bases and the J segment 5 bases; nucleotides outside the gene matches: 5. CDR1 and CDR2 from the germline V gene are LNHDA and SQIVND (reference sequence). CDR3 length equals 14 residues. The chain's CDR3 is CASSPGQQNEKLFF. CDR3 coding DNA: TGTGCCAGTAGTCCGGGACAGCAGAATGAAAAACTGTTTTTT.

The chain combines TRBV11-2 with TRBJ2-7, with a weak D call TRBD2 (5 bases). CDR3 length: 13 amino acids. Trimming left V 4 bases short and J 9 bases short, with 16 bases between. The germline CDR1 and CDR2 sequences are SGHAT and FQNNGV. The CDR3: CASSSGLGLGQYF. CDR3 bases: TGTGCCAGCAGCTCCGGACTCGGTTTAGGGCAGTACTTC.